Below are 30 T cell receptor beta chains sequenced from a single sample in a study of OX40 agonist ivuxolimab in advanced cancers. The protocol was immunoSEQ multiplex PCR, while the TCRdb copy is restricted to in-frame clones and leaves out a portion. The top ten clones hold about 2.4% of a sample with 45,000 to 60,000 clones, approximately 71% of them seen once. The sample was CD4+ or CD8+ T cells sorted from blood, taken in a trial of the OX40 agonist ivuxolimab. The origin of the receptors is an adult with an advanced solid tumor such as melanoma, head and neck, liver or kidney cancer.

DNA for the CDR3: TGTGCCACCAGCAGTGGGAGCGGGCCTTCCTATGGCTACACCTTC. This codes for CATSSGSGPSYGYTF. V and J are TRBV15 and TRBJ1-2; D ambiguous. Germline-derived CDR1 and CDR2 are LNHNV and YYDKDF (reference sequence). The ends were cut back, 3 bases at V and 4 bases at J, with 15 bases in the middle. The CDR3 contains 15 residues.

J is TRBJ1-2 and V is TRBV6-5; the D is unclear. The CDR3 totals 11 residues. Trimming removed 4 bases at V and 7 bases at J, with 7 bases between. Germline V gene data show CDR1 as MNHEY and CDR2 as SVGAGI. CDR3 amino acids: CASSSEGGYTF. CDR3 nucleotides: TGTGCCAGCAGTTCGGAGGGTGGCTACACCTTC.

The chain carries TRBV6-1 and TRBJ1-1; D remains unclear. Trimming pared 5 bases from V and 0 bases from J, leaving 4 bases between. The CDR3 extends over 12 amino acids. Germline lookup yields CDR1 MNHNS and CDR2 SASEGT. In nucleotides, the CDR3 is TGTGCCAGCAGTAAACTGAACACTGAAGCTTTCTTT. This translates into CASSKLNTEAFF.

The gene calls are TRBV30 and TRBJ2-3; D possibly corresponds to TRBD1 (5 bases). This CDR3 spans 16 amino acids. Trimming shortened V by 0 bases and J by 0 bases, and 13 bases separated the two germline ends. The V gene's germline CDR1 is GTSNPN and CDR2 SVGIG (reference sequence). In DNA, the CDR3 is TGTGCCTGGAGTGTAGGGGCGCAACCTAGCACAGATACGCAGTATTTT. Translating gives CAWSVGAQPSTDTQYF.

The chain carries TRBV5-1 and TRBJ1-3; D is unresolved. The CDR3 is 15 residues long. V dropped 2 bases and J dropped 1 base, with 10 bases sitting between them. In germline, CDR1 is SGHRS, CDR2 YFSETQ. The CDR3, as DNA: TGCGCCAGCAGCTTTTCTGCGGGATCTGGAAACACCATATATTTT. Translating gives CASSFSAGSGNTIYF.

Note on this clone: This sequence may be a read error, since a much larger clone differs from it by one base. This same CDR3 is encoded by further DNA sequences in the sample. The chain joins TRBV5-1 to TRBJ2-3; D uncertain. The CDR3 has 13 amino acids. V lost 3 bases and J lost 5, with 10 bases in between. CDR1 and CDR2 (germline): SGHRS, YFSETQ. The chain's CDR3 is CASSWSGVDTQYF. CDR3 coding DNA: TGCGCCAGCAGCTGGAGTGGCGTAGATACGCAGTATTTT. Full variable domain (remainder filled in from reference TRBV5-1 and TRBJ2-3): KAGVTQTPRYLIKTRGQQVTLSCSPISGHRSVSWYQQTPGQGLQFLFEYFSETQRNKGNFPGRFSGRQFSNSRSEMNVSTLELGDSALYLCASSWSGVDTQYFGPGTRLTVL.

CDR3 DNA: TGCGCCAGCAGCCCCGGACAGGGGAACACAGATACGCAGTATTTT. Its protein is CASSPGQGNTDTQYF. The chain uses TRBV5-1 and TRBJ2-3; TRBD1 agrees at 9 bases. With 4 bases clipped from V and 2 bases from J, the junction kept 5 bases outside the gene matches. The CDR3 sequence is 15 residues long. The germline CDR1 and CDR2 sequences are SGHRS and YFSETQ.

V usage is TRBV7-9 and J usage is TRBJ2-7, with 8 positions matching TRBD2. Per the germline V gene, CDR1 is SEHNR and CDR2 is FQNEAQ (reference sequence). The V segment lost 7 bases and the J segment 2 bases; nucleotides outside the gene matches: 7. The CDR3 loop spans 14 amino acids. CDR3 coding DNA: TGTGCCAGCACCCTGGGTAGCGGGACCTACGAGCAGTACTTC. This gives the protein CASTLGSGTYEQYF.

This clone was seen only once. The CDR3 DNA follows: TGTGCCAGCAGTTTATGGGAAAATACGCAGTATTTT. Its protein product is CASSLWENTQYF. V is TRBV28 and J is TRBJ2-3; D is uncertain. The V end lost 0 bases, the J end lost 7 bases, and 5 bases lay between the germline ends. CDR1 is MDHEN and CDR2 is SYDVKM in the germline V gene. This CDR3 has 12 residues.

This rearrangement joins TRBV14 to TRBJ2-2; the D call may be TRBD1 or TRBD2 (6 bases each). Germline V CDR1 and CDR2: SGHDN, FVKESK. V was cut by 4 bases and J by 9 bases, with 18 bases left in between. This CDR3 has 15 residues. Written as DNA, the CDR3 is TGTGCCAGCAGCCGCGGGACATATCGGAGGCGGGAGCTGTTTTTT. As protein: CASSRGTYRRRELFF.

This clone was seen only once. The J gene is TRBJ2-3, the V gene TRBV5-1, with D possibly being TRBD2 (5 bases). CDR1 is SGHRS, CDR2 YFSETQ, per germline. Trimming removed 6 bases at V and 1 base at J, with 12 bases between. CDR3 length: 14 amino acids. This CDR3 reads CASTWGEGTDTQYF. The CDR3 DNA reads TGCGCCAGCACCTGGGGAGAGGGCACAGATACGCAGTATTTT.

The chain joins TRBV29-1 to TRBJ1-1, with 8 bases lining up with TRBD1. Per the germline V gene, CDR1 is SQVTM and CDR2 is ANQGSEA. This CDR3 has 11 amino acids. After removal of 7 bases from V and 7 bases from J, the junction contained 5 bases not matched to a gene. CDR3 loop: CSADRGYEAFF. CDR3 sequence (DNA): TGCAGCGCCGACAGGGGATATGAAGCTTTCTTT. The full variable domain, completed using reference TRBV29-1 and TRBJ1-1, is SAVISQKPSRDICQRGTSLTIQCQVDSQVTMMFWYRQQPGQSLTLIATANQGSEATYESGFVIDKFPISRPNLTFSTLTVSNMSPEDSSIYLCSADRGYEAFFGQGTRLTVV.

CDR3 coding DNA: TGCGCCAGCAGCTTGGCCTTCGGGGTTCTCGCCGGGGAGCTGTTTTTT. It encodes CASSLAFGVLAGELFF. J is TRBJ2-2 and V is TRBV5-1; TRBD2 might be the D (5 bases). Germline V gene sequence: CDR1 SGHRS, CDR2 YFSETQ. Trimming removed 0 bases from V and 6 bases from J, with 15 bases in between. The CDR3 contains 16 residues. Based on the CDR3 plus reference TRBV5-1 and TRBJ2-2, the full variable domain is KAGVTQTPRYLIKTRGQQVTLSCSPISGHRSVSWYQQTPGQGLQFLFEYFSETQRNKGNFPGRFSGRQFSNSRSEMNVSTLELGDSALYLCASSLAFGVLAGELFFGEGSRLTVL.

This chain joins TRBV7-9 and TRBJ1-5; no reliable D call. Germline V lookup: CDR1 SEHNR, CDR2 FQNEAQ (reference sequence). The CDR3 is 12 amino acids. Trimming removed 3 bases at V and 2 bases at J, with 2 bases between. The CDR3, as DNA: TGTGCCAGCAGCTTGGGCAATCAGCCCCAGCATTTT. Amino acid sequence: CASSLGNQPQHF.

In its sample, this clone was seen once. The rearrangement joins TRBV7-3 to TRBJ1-6, with D unresolved. Germline assignment: CDR1 SGHTA and CDR2 FQGTGA. This CDR3 is 14 amino acids long. V was cut by 3 bases and J by 7 bases, with 10 bases left in between. For the CDR3, the DNA is TGTGCCAGCAGCTTGCGGGGTTACAATTCACCCCTCCACTTT. This gives the protein CASSLRGYNSPLHF.

The J gene is TRBJ2-1, the V gene TRBV7-9; possible D gene TRBD2, 5 bases. V was clipped by 6 bases and J by 6 bases, with 24 bases between them. CDR1 SEHNR and CDR2 FQNEAQ come from the germline V gene (reference sequence). The CDR3 sequence is 17 residues long. The CDR3 sequence: CASRGSLTRSRLNEQFF. The CDR3 nucleotides read TGTGCCAGCAGAGGCAGCCTAACTAGGTCTAGGCTCAATGAGCAGTTCTTC.

The chain combines TRBV7-3 with TRBJ2-1, with a weak D call TRBD2 (6 bases). Trimming pared 1 base from V and 7 bases from J, leaving 11 bases between. Per the germline V gene, CDR1 is SGHTA and CDR2 is FQGTGA. The CDR3 runs 14 residues. The CDR3: CASSLSRGRNEQFF. The CDR3 DNA follows: TGTGCCAGCAGCTTAAGTCGGGGGAGGAATGAGCAGTTCTTC.

This clone is a singleton in its sample. The V and J genes are TRBV5-1 and TRBJ2-7; 7 bases line up with TRBD1. The CDR3 length is 15 residues. The J segment lost 2 bases and the V segment lost 1 base, leaving 6 bases of the junction unmatched. Germline assignment: CDR1 SGHRS and CDR2 YFSETQ. The DNA of the CDR3 is TGCGCCAGCAGCTTGCAAACAGGGGTTACCTACGAGCAGTACTTC. This codes for CASSLQTGVTYEQYF.

The chain links TRBV28 to TRBJ2-7, with 9 bases identical to TRBD2. This CDR3 comprises 15 residues. V was pared by 4 bases and J by 1 base, with 5 bases of the junction left unmatched. Germline CDR1 and CDR2: MDHEN and SYDVKM. The DNA for the CDR3 is TGTGCCAGCAGTTCGGTGGGACTAGCTTCCTACGAGCAGTACTTC. Its translation is CASSSVGLASYEQYF.

The chain employs TRBV27 and TRBJ1-1; D remains unclear. Germline V gene lookup returns CDR1 MNHEY and CDR2 SMNVEV (reference sequence). The CDR3 has 14 amino acids. Trimming shortened V by 6 bases and J by 0 bases, and 11 bases separated the two germline ends. As DNA, the CDR3 is TGTGCCAGCAGAGGGTTCAGCATGAACACTGAAGCTTTCTTT. Amino acids: CASRGFSMNTEAFF.

The chain links TRBV11-1 to TRBJ2-7, with 7 bases that match TRBD2. CDR3 length: 15 residues. Germline loops: CDR1 SGHAT, CDR2 FQDESV (reference sequence). Germline trimming cut 5 bases from V and 3 bases from J; bases unmatched to any gene: 10. The CDR3 DNA reads as TGTGCCAGCAGCCCCCTAGATGCGGGAGTCTACGAGCAGTACTTC. Protein product: CASSPLDAGVYEQYF.

V usage is TRBV5-1 and J usage is TRBJ1-3; weak D call: TRBD1 (6 bases). The CDR3 spans 15 residues. Germline CDR1 and CDR2: SGHRS and YFSETQ. V was shortened by 5 bases and J by 1 base, with 13 bases between the two germline ends. The CDR3 loop is CASSLGGTSGNTIYF. In DNA, the CDR3 is TGCGCCAGCAGTCTAGGGGGGACGTCTGGAAACACCATATATTTT.

V is TRBV21-1 and J is TRBJ2-3. TRBV21-1 is a listed pseudogene. The CDR3 runs 14 residues. CDR3 sequence reads: CASSKREGKSTQYF. For the CDR3, the DNA is TGTGCCAGCAGCAAAAGAGAAGGCAAAAGTACGCAGTATTTT.

This rearrangement joins TRBV25-1 to TRBJ1-1; D uncertain. The V gene's germline CDR1 is MGHDK and CDR2 SYGVNS. CDR3 length: 13 amino acids. V lost 5 bases and J 1 base, leaving 8 bases between the germline ends. The CDR3 DNA reads TGTGCCAGCAGTACCCGACGGAACACTGAAGCTTTCTTT. It codes for CASSTRRNTEAFF.

The CDR3 nucleotides are TGCGCCAGCAGCCCGGGAGGGATGGCCGGGGAGCTGTTTTTT. Protein product: CASSPGGMAGELFF. V gene TRBV5-1 combines with J gene TRBJ2-2, with 8 bases matching TRBD2. Trimming removed 4 bases from V and 6 bases from J; junction bases left unmatched: 5. Germline V gene data show CDR1 as SGHRS and CDR2 as YFSETQ. The CDR3 spans 14 residues.

The chain carries TRBV12-5 and TRBJ2-1, with D possibly TRBD1 on 7 matching bases. This CDR3 spans 14 amino acids. Germline-derived CDR1 and CDR2 are LGHNT and FRNRAP. V lost 1 base and J lost 15, with 19 bases in between. The CDR3 loop reads CASGLETHAGQPFF. The CDR3 nucleotides are TGTGCTAGTGGTTTGGAGACTCACGCGGGACAGCCGTTCTTC. Based on the CDR3 plus reference TRBV12-5 and TRBJ2-1, the full variable domain is DARVTQTPRHKVTEMGQEVTMRCQPILGHNTVFWYRQTMMQGLELLAYFRNRAPLDDSGMPKDRFSAEMPDATLATLKIQPSEPRDSAVYFCASGLETHAGQPFFGPGTRLTVL.

The J gene is TRBJ2-2, the V gene TRBV2; the match to TRBD2 covers 13 bases. V shed 3 bases, J shed 6 bases, and the junction held 10 bases outside the gene matches. The CDR3 runs to 18 residues. Per germline, CDR1 SNHLY and CDR2 FYNNEI. The CDR3 coding sequence is TGTGCCAGCAGTGACCAACCGGGACTAGCGGGGAGGCCCGGGGAGCTGTTTTTT. This gives the protein CASSDQPGLAGRPGELFF. The full variable domain, in which reference TRBV2 and TRBJ2-2 provide the parts outside the CDR3, is EPEVTQTPSHQVTQMGQEVILRCVPISNHLYFYWYRQILGQKVEFLVSFYNNEISEKSEIFDDQFSVERPDGSNFTLKIRSTKLEDSAMYFCASSDQPGLAGRPGELFFGEGSRLTVL.

The CDR3: CASSFGGGGYTF. CDR3 DNA: TGTGCCAGCAGCTTCGGAGGCGGTGGCTACACCTTC. This chain links TRBV7-9 with TRBJ1-2; D not resolved. The germline V gene encodes CDR1 SEHNR and CDR2 FQNEAQ (reference sequence). The CDR3 loop spans 12 amino acids. V dropped 3 bases and J dropped 7 bases, with 9 bases sitting between them.

This chain uses TRBV5-1 with TRBJ2-2, with 11 bases that match TRBD2. V shed 0 bases and J 5 bases; nucleotides not matched to a gene: 9. The CDR3 runs to 18 residues. The germline gives CDR1 SGHRS, CDR2 YFSETQ. This chain's CDR3 is CASSLAPPLAGGTGELFF. CDR3 nucleotide sequence: TGCGCCAGCAGCTTGGCTCCCCCTCTAGCGGGAGGAACCGGGGAGCTGTTTTTT.

The V gene is TRBV7-2, the J gene TRBJ2-7; D unresolved. V was trimmed by 6 bases and J by 4 bases, leaving 13 bases between them. From germline, CDR1 is SGHTA and CDR2 FQGNSA. The CDR3 runs to 13 residues. Here the CDR3 reads CASSRLVVYEQYF. CDR3 in DNA: TGTGCCAGCAGTCGGCTAGTCGTATACGAGCAGTACTTC.